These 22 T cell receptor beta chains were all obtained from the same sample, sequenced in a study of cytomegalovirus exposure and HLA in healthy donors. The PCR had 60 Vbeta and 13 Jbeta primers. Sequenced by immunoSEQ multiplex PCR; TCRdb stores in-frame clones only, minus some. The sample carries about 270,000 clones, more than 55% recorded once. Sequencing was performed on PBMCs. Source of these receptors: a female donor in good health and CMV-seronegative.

The CDR3, as DNA: TGTGCCAGCAGTATCCTGCGGCTTAACTCCGAGCAGTACTTC. Translation gives CASSILRLNSEQYF. The chain employs TRBV2 and TRBJ2-7, with no clear D. This CDR3 has 14 amino acids. Germline V gives CDR1 SNHLY, CDR2 FYNNEI. V lost 5 bases and J 6 bases, leaving 17 bases between the germline ends.

The CDR3 region is CASSLGQIGPTEAFF. The CDR3 DNA follows: TGTGCCAGCAGTTTAGGACAGATAGGGCCCACTGAAGCTTTCTTT. This chain uses TRBV27 with TRBJ1-1; D perhaps matches TRBD1 (6 bases). Germline CDR1 and CDR2: MNHEY and SMNVEV (reference sequence). The CDR3 is 15 residues long. V was pared by 2 bases and J by 4 bases, with 14 bases between.

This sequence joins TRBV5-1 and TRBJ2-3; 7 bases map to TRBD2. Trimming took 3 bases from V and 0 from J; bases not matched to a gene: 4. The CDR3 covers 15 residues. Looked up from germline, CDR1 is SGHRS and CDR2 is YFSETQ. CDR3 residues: CASSSGLLSTDTQYF. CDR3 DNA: TGCGCCAGCAGCTCGGGACTACTTAGCACAGATACGCAGTATTTT.

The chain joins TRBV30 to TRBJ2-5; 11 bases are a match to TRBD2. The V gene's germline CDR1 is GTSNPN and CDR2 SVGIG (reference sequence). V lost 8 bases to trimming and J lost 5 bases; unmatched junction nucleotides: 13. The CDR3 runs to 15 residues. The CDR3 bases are TGTGCCACTGGATCGGTAGCGGGAGGGGAGGAGACCCAGTACTTC. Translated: CATGSVAGGEETQYF.

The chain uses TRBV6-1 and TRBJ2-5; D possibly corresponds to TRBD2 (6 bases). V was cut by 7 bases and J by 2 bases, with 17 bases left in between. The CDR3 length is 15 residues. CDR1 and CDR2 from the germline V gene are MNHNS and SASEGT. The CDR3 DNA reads TGTGCCAGCAACTCCGGTGGGGGGTGGCAAGAGACCCAGTACTTC. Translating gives CASNSGGGWQETQYF.

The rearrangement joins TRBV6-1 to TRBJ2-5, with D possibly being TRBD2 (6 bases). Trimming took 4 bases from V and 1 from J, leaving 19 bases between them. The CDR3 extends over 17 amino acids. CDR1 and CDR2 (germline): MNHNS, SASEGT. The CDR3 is CASSVGIAVGFQETQYF. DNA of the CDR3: TGTGCCAGCAGTGTGGGGATAGCGGTTGGTTTCCAAGAGACCCAGTACTTC.

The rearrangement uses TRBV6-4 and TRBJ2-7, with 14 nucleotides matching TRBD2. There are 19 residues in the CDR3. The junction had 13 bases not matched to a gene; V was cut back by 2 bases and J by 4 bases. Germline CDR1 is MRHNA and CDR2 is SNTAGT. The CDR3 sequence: CASSDEVPGLAGDAYEQYF. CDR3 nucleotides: TGTGCCAGCAGTGACGAAGTCCCGGGACTAGCGGGAGATGCGTACGAGCAGTACTTC.

The CDR3 sequence: CASSPSLSYEQYF. DNA for the CDR3: TGTGCCAGCTCACCGAGTTTATCCTACGAGCAGTACTTC. This chain joins TRBV18 and TRBJ2-7; D is unresolved. The CDR3 runs 13 residues. CDR1 is KGHSH and CDR2 is LQKENI in the germline V gene. Trimming took off 3 bases at V and 1 base at J, with 7 bases between the two ends.

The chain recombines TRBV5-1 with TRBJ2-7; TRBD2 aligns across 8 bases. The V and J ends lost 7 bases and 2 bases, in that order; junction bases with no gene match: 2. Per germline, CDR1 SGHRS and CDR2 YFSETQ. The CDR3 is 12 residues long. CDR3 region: CASVGGAYEQYF. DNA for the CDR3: TGCGCCAGCGTCGGGGGGGCCTACGAGCAGTACTTC.

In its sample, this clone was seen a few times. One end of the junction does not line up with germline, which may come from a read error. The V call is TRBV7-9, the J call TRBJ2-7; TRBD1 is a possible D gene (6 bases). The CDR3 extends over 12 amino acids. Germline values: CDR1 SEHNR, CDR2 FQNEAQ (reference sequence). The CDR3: CSSSSNRVEQYF. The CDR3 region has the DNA TGTTCCAGCAGCTCGAACAGGGTCGAGCAGTACTTC.

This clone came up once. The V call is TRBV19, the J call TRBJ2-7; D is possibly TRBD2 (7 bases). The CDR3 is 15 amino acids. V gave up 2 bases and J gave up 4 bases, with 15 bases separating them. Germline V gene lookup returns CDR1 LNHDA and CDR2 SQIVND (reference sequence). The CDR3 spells CASSISRRGGYEQYF. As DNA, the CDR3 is TGTGCCAGTAGTATAAGTCGGAGGGGGGGGTACGAGCAGTACTTC.

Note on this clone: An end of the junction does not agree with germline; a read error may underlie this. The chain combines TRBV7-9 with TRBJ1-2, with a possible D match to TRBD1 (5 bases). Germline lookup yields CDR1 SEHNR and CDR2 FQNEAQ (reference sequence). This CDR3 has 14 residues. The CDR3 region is CSSGYRGGIGGYTF. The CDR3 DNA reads TGTTCCAGCGGCTATCGGGGGGGGATTGGCGGCTACACCTTC.

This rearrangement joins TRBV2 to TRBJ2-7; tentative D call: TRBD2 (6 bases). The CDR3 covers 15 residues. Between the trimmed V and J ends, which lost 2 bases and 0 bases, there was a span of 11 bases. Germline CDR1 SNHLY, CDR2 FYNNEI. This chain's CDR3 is CASSESSGGSYEQYF. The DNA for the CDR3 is TGTGCCAGCAGTGAATCTTCCGGGGGCTCCTACGAGCAGTACTTC.

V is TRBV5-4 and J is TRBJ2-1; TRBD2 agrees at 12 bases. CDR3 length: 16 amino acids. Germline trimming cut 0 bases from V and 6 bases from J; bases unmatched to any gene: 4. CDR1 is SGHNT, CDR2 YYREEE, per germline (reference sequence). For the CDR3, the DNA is TGTGCCAGCAGCTTGGGGGGACTAGCGGGCCCCAATGAGCAGTTCTTC. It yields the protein CASSLGGLAGPNEQFF. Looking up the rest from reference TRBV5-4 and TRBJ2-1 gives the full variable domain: ETGVTQSPTHLIKTRGQQVTLRCSSQSGHNTVSWYQQALGQGPQFIFQYYREEENGRGNFPPRFSGLQFPNYSSELNVNALELDDSALYLCASSLGGLAGPNEQFFGPGTRLTVL.

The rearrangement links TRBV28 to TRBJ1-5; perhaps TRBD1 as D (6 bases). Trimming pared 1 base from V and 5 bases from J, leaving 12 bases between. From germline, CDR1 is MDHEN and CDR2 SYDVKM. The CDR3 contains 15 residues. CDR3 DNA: TGTGCCAGCAGTTTATCAACCCCAGGGGATCAGCCCCAGCATTTT. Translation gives CASSLSTPGDQPQHF.

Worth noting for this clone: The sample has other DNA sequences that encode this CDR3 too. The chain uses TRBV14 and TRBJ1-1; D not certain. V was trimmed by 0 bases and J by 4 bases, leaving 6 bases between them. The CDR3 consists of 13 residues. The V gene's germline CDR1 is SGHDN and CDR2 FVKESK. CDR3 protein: CASSQDRGTEAFF. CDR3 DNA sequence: TGTGCCAGCAGCCAAGATCGAGGCACTGAAGCTTTCTTT.

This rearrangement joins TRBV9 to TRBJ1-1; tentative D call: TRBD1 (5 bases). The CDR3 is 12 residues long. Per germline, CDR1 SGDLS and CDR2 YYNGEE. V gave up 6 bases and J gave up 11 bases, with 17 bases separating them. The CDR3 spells CASKGFREVAFF. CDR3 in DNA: TGTGCCAGCAAGGGTTTCAGGGAGGTGGCTTTCTTT.

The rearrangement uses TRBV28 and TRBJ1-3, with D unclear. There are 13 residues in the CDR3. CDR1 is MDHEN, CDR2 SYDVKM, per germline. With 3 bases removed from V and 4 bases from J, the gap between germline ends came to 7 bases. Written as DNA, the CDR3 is TGTGCCAGCAGTTTGTGGCAGGGAAACACCATATATTTT. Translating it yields CASSLWQGNTIYF.

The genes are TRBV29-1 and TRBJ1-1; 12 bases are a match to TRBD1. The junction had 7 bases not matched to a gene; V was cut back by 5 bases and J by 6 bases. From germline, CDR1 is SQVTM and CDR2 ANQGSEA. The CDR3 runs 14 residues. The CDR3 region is CSVQPGTGGSEAFF. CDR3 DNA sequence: TGCAGCGTTCAACCCGGGACAGGGGGCTCTGAAGCTTTCTTT.

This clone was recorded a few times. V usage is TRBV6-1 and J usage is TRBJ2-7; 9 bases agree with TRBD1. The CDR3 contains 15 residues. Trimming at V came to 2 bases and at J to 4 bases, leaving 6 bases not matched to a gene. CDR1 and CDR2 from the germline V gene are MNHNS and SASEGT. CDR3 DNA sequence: TGTGCCAGCAGTGAAAGTCTGACAGGGGGTTACGAGCAGTACTTC. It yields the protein CASSESLTGGYEQYF.

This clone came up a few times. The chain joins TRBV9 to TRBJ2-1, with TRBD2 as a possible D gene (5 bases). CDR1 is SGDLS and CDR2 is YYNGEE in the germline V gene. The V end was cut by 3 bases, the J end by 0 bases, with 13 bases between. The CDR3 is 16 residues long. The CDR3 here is CASSARGLSSYNEQFF. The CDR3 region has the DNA TGTGCCAGCAGCGCCCGCGGGTTAAGCTCCTACAATGAGCAGTTCTTC.

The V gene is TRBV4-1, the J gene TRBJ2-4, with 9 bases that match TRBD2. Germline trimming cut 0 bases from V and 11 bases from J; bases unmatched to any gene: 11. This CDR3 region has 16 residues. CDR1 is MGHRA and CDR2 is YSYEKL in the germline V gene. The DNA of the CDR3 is TGCGCCAGCAGCCAAGATCTGGCGGGAGGGGTTCTTGTTCAGTACTTC. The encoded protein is CASSQDLAGGVLVQYF.